The 5 T cell receptor beta chains listed next were all sequenced from one sample in a study of blood T cell repertoires in COVID-19. Assay: immunoSEQ multiplex PCR; the TCRdb copy retains only in-frame clones and omits some. The repertoire holds under 350,000 clones, with roughly 85% as singletons. The sample taken for sequencing was peripheral blood. All receptors derive from a human donor in a cohort sampled during active COVID-19.

The CDR3 region has the DNA TGTGCCAGCAGTTTACAGGATTTCCAGCCCCAGCATTTT. Translation gives CASSLQDFQPQHF. The rearrangement uses TRBV12-3 or TRBV12-4 and TRBJ1-5; no definite D call. CDR3 length: 13 residues. V lost 2 bases to trimming and J lost 7 bases, with 9 bases between them.

The chain employs TRBV18 and TRBJ1-2; a possible D gene is TRBD1 (6 bases). The germline CDR1 and CDR2 sequences are KGHSH and LQKENI. This CDR3 has 16 residues. V was clipped by 6 bases and J by 0 bases, with 17 bases between them. The CDR3 sequence is CASSLDRQATNYGYTF. CDR3 DNA sequence: TGTGCCAGCTCCCTAGACAGACAGGCTACTAACTATGGCTACACCTTC. Full variable domain (remainder filled in from reference TRBV18 and TRBJ1-2): NAGVMQNPRHLVRRRGQEARLRCSPMKGHSHVYWYRQLPEEGLKFMVYLQKENIIDESGMPKERFSAEFPKEGPSILRIQQVVRGDSAAYFCASSLDRQATNYGYTFGSGTRLTVV.

The chain carries TRBV24-1 and TRBJ2-3, with D perhaps TRBD1 (6 bases). The CDR3 sequence is 15 residues long. Trimming cost V 5 bases and J 5 bases, with 16 bases left between them. Germline V gene sequence: CDR1 KGHDR, CDR2 SFDVKD. CDR3 loop: CATSVWGRVGDTQYF. Here the CDR3 DNA reads TGTGCCACCAGTGTCTGGGGGCGCGTTGGAGATACGCAGTATTTT.

The CDR3: CASSWRRRTSTDTQYF. The CDR3 DNA reads as TGTGCCAGCAGCTGGCGGCGGAGAACTAGCACAGATACGCAGTATTTT. The chain joins TRBV7-8 to TRBJ2-3, with D unclear. Germline CDR1 is SGHVS and CDR2 is FQNEAQ. CDR3 length: 16 amino acids. Trimming stripped 4 bases from V and 0 bases from J, with 14 bases between. Variable domain in full (rest from reference TRBV7-8 and TRBJ2-3): GAGVSQSPRYKVAKRGQDVALRCDPISGHVSLFWYQQALGQGPEFLTYFQNEAQLDKSGLPSDRFFAERPEGSVSTLKIQRTQQEDSAVYLCASSWRRRTSTDTQYFGPGTRLTVL.

The chain carries TRBV24-1 and TRBJ2-3; 7 nucleotides match TRBD1. Germline V CDR1 and CDR2: KGHDR, SFDVKD. V was clipped by 4 bases and J by 2 bases; unmatched bases: 5. The CDR3 contains 15 residues. The CDR3 loop is CATSDPGQNTDTQYF. DNA of the CDR3: TGTGCCACCAGTGACCCGGGACAGAACACAGATACGCAGTATTTT.